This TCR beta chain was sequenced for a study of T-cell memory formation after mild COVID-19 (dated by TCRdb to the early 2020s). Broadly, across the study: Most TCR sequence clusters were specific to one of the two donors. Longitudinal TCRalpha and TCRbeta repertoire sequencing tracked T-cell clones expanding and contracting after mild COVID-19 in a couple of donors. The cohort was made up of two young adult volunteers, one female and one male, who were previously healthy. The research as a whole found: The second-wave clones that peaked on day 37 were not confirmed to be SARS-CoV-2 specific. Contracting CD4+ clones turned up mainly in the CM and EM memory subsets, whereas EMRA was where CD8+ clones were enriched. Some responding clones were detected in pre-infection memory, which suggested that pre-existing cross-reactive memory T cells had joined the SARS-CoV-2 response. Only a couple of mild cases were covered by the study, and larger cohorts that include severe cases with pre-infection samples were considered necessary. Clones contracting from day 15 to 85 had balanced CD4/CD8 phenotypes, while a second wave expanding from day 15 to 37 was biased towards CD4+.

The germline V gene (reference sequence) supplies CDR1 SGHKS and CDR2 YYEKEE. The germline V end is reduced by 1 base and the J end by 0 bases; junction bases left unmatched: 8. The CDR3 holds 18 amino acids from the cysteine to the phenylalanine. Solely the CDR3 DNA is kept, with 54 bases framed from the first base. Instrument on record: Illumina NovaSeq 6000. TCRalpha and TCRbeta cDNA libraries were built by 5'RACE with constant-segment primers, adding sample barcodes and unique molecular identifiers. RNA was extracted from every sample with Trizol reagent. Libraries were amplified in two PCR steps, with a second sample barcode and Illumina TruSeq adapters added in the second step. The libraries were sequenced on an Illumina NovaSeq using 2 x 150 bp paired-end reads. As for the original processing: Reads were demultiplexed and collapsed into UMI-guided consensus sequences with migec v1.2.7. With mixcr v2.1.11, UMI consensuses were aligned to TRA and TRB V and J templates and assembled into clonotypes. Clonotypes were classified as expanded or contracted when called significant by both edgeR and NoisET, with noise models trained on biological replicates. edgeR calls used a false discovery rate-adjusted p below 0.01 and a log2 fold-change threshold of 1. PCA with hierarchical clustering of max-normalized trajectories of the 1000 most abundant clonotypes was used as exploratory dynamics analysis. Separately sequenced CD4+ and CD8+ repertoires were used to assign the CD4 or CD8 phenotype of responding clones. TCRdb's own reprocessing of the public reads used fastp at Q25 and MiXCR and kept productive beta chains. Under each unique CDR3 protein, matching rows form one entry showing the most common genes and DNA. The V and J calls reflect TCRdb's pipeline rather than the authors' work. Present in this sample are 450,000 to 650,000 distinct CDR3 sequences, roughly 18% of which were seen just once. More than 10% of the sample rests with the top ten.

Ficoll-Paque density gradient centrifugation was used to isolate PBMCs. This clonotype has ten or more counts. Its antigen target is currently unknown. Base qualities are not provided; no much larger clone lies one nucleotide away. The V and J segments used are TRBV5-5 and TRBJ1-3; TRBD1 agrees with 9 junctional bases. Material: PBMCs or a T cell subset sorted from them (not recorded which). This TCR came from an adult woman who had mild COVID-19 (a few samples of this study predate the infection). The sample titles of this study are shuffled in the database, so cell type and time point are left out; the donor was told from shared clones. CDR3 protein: CASSLNYGQGTSGNTIYF. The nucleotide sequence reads TGTGCCAGCAGCTTGAACTACGGACAGGGGACCTCTGGAAACACCATATATTTT.